Presented here are 13 T cell receptor beta chains from one specimen sequenced in a study of blood T cell repertoires in COVID-19. Here immunoSEQ multiplex PCR was the method, and the copy in TCRdb shows in-frame clones only, minus some. The sample consists of hundreds of thousands of clones, 85% to 90% of them appearing once. What was sequenced was PBMCs or T cells enriched from blood (not recorded which). The source of these receptors is an older woman in a cohort exposed to, infected with or recovered from COVID-19 (not recorded which).

CDR3 sequence reads: CASISQPYSNQPQHF. CDR3 sequence (DNA): TGTGCCAGTATAAGTCAACCCTATAGCAATCAGCCCCAGCATTTT. The chain links TRBV19 to TRBJ1-5; D uncertain. V gave up 7 bases and J gave up 0 bases, with 13 bases separating them. CDR1 is LNHDA and CDR2 is SQIVND in the germline V gene (reference sequence). The CDR3 sequence is 15 residues long.

The V and J genes are TRBV15 and TRBJ1-3; weak D call: TRBD1 (5 bases). CDR1 is LNHNV and CDR2 is YYDKDF in the germline V gene (reference sequence). The CDR3 has 15 amino acids. V was shortened by 3 bases and J by 0 bases, with 9 bases between the two germline ends. The CDR3 sequence is CATSSRAPSGNTIYF. For the CDR3, the DNA is TGTGCCACCAGCAGCAGGGCACCCTCTGGAAACACCATATATTTT.

Worth noting for this clone: Distinct nucleotide sequences in the sample also encode this CDR3. V and J are TRBV28 and TRBJ2-7; a possible D gene is TRBD2 (6 bases). The CDR3 runs to 12 residues. Germline V gives CDR1 MDHEN, CDR2 SYDVKM. V dropped 8 bases and J dropped 3 bases, with 11 bases sitting between them. CDR3 sequence: CASGTGGYEQYF. CDR3 sequence (DNA): TGTGCCAGCGGCACCGGGGGCTACGAGCAGTACTTC.

The genes are TRBV5-5 and TRBJ1-1, with 11 bases fitting TRBD1. Germline loops: CDR1 SGHKS, CDR2 YYEKEE (reference sequence). The trim removed 4 bases at V and 5 bases at J, leaving 7 bases unmatched. This CDR3 contains 15 residues. The CDR3, as DNA: TGTGCCAGCAGCCCTGGACAGGGGGCTTCAACTGAAGCTTTCTTT. It specifies CASSPGQGASTEAFF.

The V gene is TRBV2, the J gene TRBJ2-3, with 7 positions matching TRBD2. This CDR3 is built from 14 residues. Germline CDR1 reads SNHLY; CDR2 reads FYNNEI. J was trimmed by 5 bases and V by 8 bases; bases with no gene match: 10. This chain's CDR3 is CASGGEGRGDTQYF. The CDR3 nucleotides read TGTGCCAGCGGGGGGGAGGGCCGGGGAGATACGCAGTATTTT.

Of note for this clone: Other DNA sequences in the sample encode the same CDR3. DNA for the CDR3: TGTGCCAGCTCACCGGGGCGGCGAGAAAAACTGTTTTTT. It encodes CASSPGRREKLFF. The rearrangement links TRBV18 to TRBJ1-4; D possibly corresponds to TRBD1 (5 bases). Germline V CDR1 and CDR2: KGHSH, LQKENI. The CDR3 is made up of 13 amino acids. V was clipped by 3 bases and J by 8 bases, with 10 bases between them. The full variable domain, completed using reference TRBV18 and TRBJ1-4, is NAGVMQNPRHLVRRRGQEARLRCSPMKGHSHVYWYRQLPEEGLKFMVYLQKENIIDESGMPKERFSAEFPKEGPSILRIQQVVRGDSAAYFCASSPGRREKLFFGSGTQLSVL.

The chain combines TRBV18 with TRBJ2-1, with no clear D. The germline V and J ends were trimmed by 2 bases and 7 bases, with 15 bases remaining between them. This CDR3 is built from 15 residues. From germline, CDR1 is KGHSH and CDR2 LQKENI. CDR3 coding DNA: TGTGCCAGCTCACCAGGAGAGCTCGCGAGGAATGAGCAGTTCTTC. As protein: CASSPGELARNEQFF.

This sequence joins TRBV27 and TRBJ1-1, with 8 bases lining up with TRBD1. CDR1 and CDR2 (germline): MNHEY, SMNVEV (reference sequence). V dropped 6 bases and J dropped 1; count of bases not matched to a gene: 4. This CDR3 has 14 amino acids. CDR3 DNA: TGTGCCAGCAGGTCCCAGGGGGCGAACACTGAAGCTTTCTTT. It specifies CASRSQGANTEAFF.

The chain recombines TRBV9 with TRBJ1-5; TRBD1 aligns across 9 bases. This CDR3 is built from 15 residues. Germline V CDR1 and CDR2: SGDLS, YYNGEE. Trimming at V came to 0 bases and at J to 7 bases, leaving 5 bases not matched to a gene. CDR3 amino acids: CASSVGDRDSQPQHF. The CDR3 DNA follows: TGTGCCAGCAGCGTAGGGGACAGGGATTCCCAGCCCCAGCATTTT.

The chain recombines TRBV6-4 with TRBJ2-1; 8 nucleotides align to TRBD2. V lost 1 base and J lost 1; bases outside the gene matches: 3. CDR3 length: 16 residues. The germline V gene encodes CDR1 MRHNA and CDR2 SNTAGT. The DNA of the CDR3 is TGTGCCAGCAGTGACTTAGGCGGGGGGTCCTACAATGAGCAGTTCTTC. Translating gives CASSDLGGGSYNEQFF.

The chain couples TRBV9 to TRBJ2-1, with a tentative D call TRBD2 (6 bases). The CDR3 runs to 17 residues. Germline V gene data show CDR1 as SGDLS and CDR2 as YYNGEE. V was shortened by 3 bases and J by 0 bases, with 16 bases between the two germline ends. In nucleotides, the CDR3 is TGTGCCAGCAGCGCCTGGGGACTGGTTGGCTCCTACAATGAGCAGTTCTTC. Encoded protein: CASSAWGLVGSYNEQFF.

The rearrangement joins TRBV24-1 to TRBJ2-3, with D possibly matching TRBD2 (5 bases). The CDR3 runs to 13 residues. The V end was cut by 5 bases, the J end by 2 bases, with 7 bases between. Germline V gene sequence: CDR1 KGHDR, CDR2 SFDVKD. CDR3 coding DNA: TGTGCCACCAGTGCGGGAAACACAGATACGCAGTATTTT. Translation gives CATSAGNTDTQYF.

The V gene is TRBV27, the J gene TRBJ2-7; possibly TRBD2 for D (6 bases). The CDR3 loop spans 13 amino acids. Per the germline V gene, CDR1 is MNHEY and CDR2 is SMNVEV (reference sequence). Trimming removed 0 bases at V and 7 bases at J, with 10 bases between. CDR3 residues: CASSLSGGWEQYF. For the CDR3, the DNA is TGTGCCAGCAGTTTATCGGGGGGATGGGAGCAGTACTTC.